What follows are 29 T cell receptor beta chains derived from one specimen sequenced in a study of cytomegalovirus exposure and HLA in healthy donors. A multiplex PCR was run with 60 Vbeta primers and 13 Jbeta primers. Generated by immunoSEQ multiplex PCR, the TCRdb table keeps only in-frame clones and is missing some. The repertoire includes roughly 160,000 clones, roughly 80% of them detected once, and 2% to 2.5% sits in the top ten. Sequences were obtained from PBMCs. The receptors derive from a male donor in good health and CMV-seronegative.

The chain employs TRBV28 and TRBJ1-5; 10 nucleotides line up with TRBD1. The CDR3 length is 15 residues. CDR1 and CDR2 (germline): MDHEN, SYDVKM. The trim removed 3 bases at V and 7 bases at J, leaving 6 bases unmatched. The CDR3 loop reads CASSLGQGFRQPQHF. The DNA of the CDR3 is TGTGCCAGCAGTTTGGGACAGGGGTTTCGGCAGCCCCAGCATTTT.

The rearrangement uses TRBV5-4 and TRBJ2-3; D call uncertain. Germline loops: CDR1 SGHNT, CDR2 YYREEE (reference sequence). The CDR3 has 16 amino acids. Trimming took off 1 base at V and 0 bases at J, with 12 bases between the two ends. CDR3 region: CASSLTASTSTDTQYF. DNA of the CDR3: TGTGCCAGCAGCTTGACAGCCAGTACTAGCACAGATACGCAGTATTTT.

In its sample, this clone was seen a few times. The chain joins TRBV4-3 to TRBJ1-1; D gene unclear. The CDR3 is made up of 13 amino acids. Looked up from germline, CDR1 is LGHNA and CDR2 is YSLEER. V was clipped by 5 bases and J by 8 bases, with 15 bases between them. As DNA, the CDR3 is TGCGCCAGCAGCTACCGGACGGGAGGGGAAGCTTTCTTT. Amino acids: CASSYRTGGEAFF.

The chain carries TRBV4-1 and TRBJ2-7; tentative D call: TRBD2 (5 bases). CDR3 length: 14 amino acids. The V gene's germline CDR1 is MGHRA and CDR2 YSYEKL. V shed 4 bases and J shed 3 bases, with 13 bases lying between them. The CDR3, as DNA: TGCGCCAGCAGCCCGCCGGGTGAGGGCTACGAGCAGTACTTC. Encoded protein: CASSPPGEGYEQYF.

The genes are TRBV5-1 and TRBJ2-3, with a possible D match to TRBD1 (7 bases). This CDR3 contains 16 residues. CDR1 and CDR2 from the germline V gene are SGHRS and YFSETQ. Trimming removed 0 bases at V and 2 bases at J, with 13 bases between. The CDR3 loop reads CASSLDQGGYTDTQYF. CDR3 coding DNA: TGCGCCAGCAGCTTGGATCAGGGGGGCTACACAGATACGCAGTATTTT. Combining the CDR3 with reference TRBV5-1 and TRBJ2-3 gives the whole variable domain KAGVTQTPRYLIKTRGQQVTLSCSPISGHRSVSWYQQTPGQGLQFLFEYFSETQRNKGNFPGRFSGRQFSNSRSEMNVSTLELGDSALYLCASSLDQGGYTDTQYFGPGTRLTVL.

The chain recombines TRBV7-6 with TRBJ2-1; TRBD2 matches at 14 bases. CDR3 length equals 15 residues. J gave up 7 bases and V 5 bases, and 4 bases lay outside the gene matches. Germline V CDR1 and CDR2: SGHVS, FNYEAQ. The CDR3 DNA sequence: TGTGCCAGCAGCCCGGGACTAGCGGGAGTGAATGAGCAGTTCTTC. Protein sequence: CASSPGLAGVNEQFF.

This clone was counted between two and nine times. J is TRBJ1-2 and V is TRBV4-1, with 10 bases lining up with TRBD1. Trimming removed 4 bases from V and 8 bases from J; junction bases left unmatched: 7. The germline gives CDR1 MGHRA, CDR2 YSYEKL. The CDR3 sequence is 14 residues long. CDR3 nucleotides: TGCGCCAGCAGCCCACCGGGACAGGGGCTGGGCTACACCTTC. It specifies CASSPPGQGLGYTF.

The rearrangement joins TRBV27 to TRBJ2-1; 8 bases are shared with TRBD2. CDR1 is MNHEY and CDR2 is SMNVEV in the germline V gene (reference sequence). The J segment lost 1 base and the V segment lost 6 bases, leaving 8 bases of the junction unmatched. This CDR3 spans 16 amino acids. CDR3: CASSRISGVSYNEQFF. CDR3 nucleotides: TGTGCCAGCAGCCGAATTAGCGGGGTATCCTACAATGAGCAGTTCTTC.

This chain connects TRBV9 to TRBJ1-2, with D possibly being TRBD1 (5 bases). The CDR3 contains 15 residues. CDR1 and CDR2 from the germline V gene are SGDLS and YYNGEE. Trimming cost V 0 bases and J 2 bases, with 11 bases left between them. The CDR3 bases are TGTGCCAGCAGCGTAGGGGGGGGAGACAACTATGGCTACACCTTC. Its translation: CASSVGGGDNYGYTF.

The rearrangement links TRBV10-2 to TRBJ1-1; D might be TRBD1 (6 bases). V lost 0 bases and J lost 4, with 12 bases in between. The CDR3 length is 15 residues. Per the germline V gene, CDR1 is WSHSY and CDR2 is SAAADI. DNA of the CDR3: TGCGCCAGCAGTGAGTCTAGGGGGACGGGCACTGAAGCTTTCTTT. Translated, it gives CASSESRGTGTEAFF.

The chain links TRBV11-2 to TRBJ2-3; D may be TRBD2 (6 bases). V was shortened by 4 bases and J by 6 bases, with 20 bases between the two germline ends. Germline lookup yields CDR1 SGHAT and CDR2 FQNNGV. This CDR3 region has 16 residues. The CDR3 here is CASSWLPLAAGDTQYF. The CDR3 DNA follows: TGTGCCAGCAGCTGGCTCCCCTTAGCGGCGGGGGATACGCAGTATTTT. Variable domain in full (rest from reference TRBV11-2 and TRBJ2-3): EAGVAQSPRYKIIEKRQSVAFWCNPISGHATLYWYQQILGQGPKLLIQFQNNGVVDDSQLPKDRFSAERLKGVDSTLKIQPAKLEDSAVYLCASSWLPLAAGDTQYFGPGTRLTVL.

This clone was counted once. The gene calls are TRBV5-1 and TRBJ1-2, with 8 bases aligning to TRBD1. V gave up 4 bases and J gave up 7 bases; unmatched junction bases: 9. CDR1 is SGHRS, CDR2 YFSETQ, per germline. The CDR3 covers 14 residues. The CDR3 coding sequence is TGCGCCAGCAGCCCGCCCGGACAGGGAAGTGGCTACACCTTC. It translates to CASSPPGQGSGYTF.

This chain joins TRBV9 and TRBJ2-5, with TRBD2 identical over 7 bases. The V gene end was trimmed by 0 bases and the J gene end by 5 bases; junction bases not matched to a gene: 7. The CDR3 runs to 15 residues. The germline CDR1 and CDR2 sequences are SGDLS and YYNGEE. In nucleotides, the CDR3 is TGTGCCAGCAGCGTAGGTGGGGAGGGATATGAGACCCAGTACTTC. Encoded protein: CASSVGGEGYETQYF. Complete variable domain (other parts from reference TRBV9 and TRBJ2-5): DSGVTQTPKHLITATGQRVTLRCSPRSGDLSVYWYQQSLDQGLQFLIQYYNGEERAKGNILERFSAQQFPDLHSELNLSSLELGDSALYFCASSVGGEGYETQYFGPGTRLLVL.

The chain employs TRBV18 and TRBJ2-3; the match to TRBD2 covers 10 bases. Germline trimming cut 1 base from V and 2 bases from J; bases unmatched to any gene: 9. CDR1 is KGHSH, CDR2 LQKENI, per germline. This CDR3 spans 18 amino acids. This CDR3 reads CASSPLALAGGHTDTQYF. CDR3 sequence (DNA): TGTGCCAGCTCACCACTCGCTTTAGCGGGGGGCCACACAGATACGCAGTATTTT.

The J gene is TRBJ1-1, the V gene TRBV4-2; no firm D call. This CDR3 has 18 residues. Germline lookup yields CDR1 LGHNA and CDR2 YNFKEQ. V lost 3 bases, J lost 5 bases, and 25 bases lay in between. DNA of the CDR3: TGTGCCAGCAGCCATCCCGAAGGGAGCCGGATACTAATGACTGAAGCTTTCTTT. Residues: CASSHPEGSRILMTEAFF.

The chain joins TRBV23-1 to TRBJ1-4; 9 bases map to TRBD1. TRBV23-1 is an ORF, and what it does is uncertain. The CDR3 consists of 18 residues. The V segment lost 0 bases and the J segment 8 bases; nucleotides outside the gene matches: 13. CDR3: CASSQSVKGDRAREKLFF. The CDR3 coding sequence is TGCGCCAGCAGTCAATCGGTAAAAGGGGACAGGGCAAGGGAAAAACTGTTTTTT.

The V and J genes are TRBV15 and TRBJ2-1, with D perhaps TRBD2 (6 bases). The CDR3 extends over 15 amino acids. The germline CDR1 and CDR2 sequences are LNHNV and YYDKDF (reference sequence). The V end was cut by 2 bases, the J end by 6 bases, with 14 bases between. This CDR3 is CATSRRDSWGNEQFF. The CDR3 DNA follows: TGTGCCACCAGCAGACGGGACTCCTGGGGCAATGAGCAGTTCTTC.

The CDR3 here is CSVARGNYEQYF. The DNA for the CDR3 is TGCAGCGTTGCGCGGGGTAATTACGAGCAGTACTTC. The rearrangement joins TRBV29-1 to TRBJ2-5; possibly TRBD2 for D (6 bases). The J call may be incorrect, as the DNA end agrees better with TRBJ2-7. This CDR3 spans 12 amino acids. The V gene's germline CDR1 is SQVTM and CDR2 ANQGSEA.

Remarks on this clone: Other DNA sequences within the sample encode an identical CDR3. This chain joins TRBV28 and TRBJ1-1, with 8 bases matching TRBD1. The CDR3 has 13 amino acids. V shed 5 bases, J shed 2 bases, and the junction held 1 base outside the gene matches. From germline, CDR1 is MDHEN and CDR2 SYDVKM. CDR3 coding DNA: TGTGCCAGCAGTGGACAGGGTAACACTGAAGCTTTCTTT. Its protein product is CASSGQGNTEAFF.

This clone showed up just a few times. This chain uses TRBV5-1 with TRBJ2-3, with 8 nucleotides matching TRBD1. Losses at the gene ends were 4 bases for V and 2 bases for J; bases not matched to a gene: 6. This CDR3 is 15 amino acids long. Per germline, CDR1 SGHRS and CDR2 YFSETQ. CDR3 residues: CASSVDRGITDTQYF. Here the CDR3 DNA reads TGCGCCAGCAGCGTAGACAGGGGAATCACAGATACGCAGTATTTT.

The chain carries TRBV7-2 and TRBJ1-1; tentative D call: TRBD1 (6 bases). The CDR3 sequence is 13 residues long. The germline gives CDR1 SGHTA, CDR2 FQGNSA. V lost 6 bases and J 0 bases, leaving 8 bases between the germline ends. CDR3 DNA: TGTGCCAGCAGGAGGACAGTGAACACTGAAGCTTTCTTT. Amino acids: CASRRTVNTEAFF.

The gene calls are TRBV5-1 and TRBJ2-7, with TRBD2 identical over 8 bases. The germline gives CDR1 SGHRS, CDR2 YFSETQ. This CDR3 has 14 residues. V shed 2 bases, J shed 4 bases, and the junction held 5 bases outside the gene matches. The DNA for the CDR3 is TGCGCCAGCAGCTTTCGGGAGGGTTTATACGAGCAGTACTTC. Encoded protein: CASSFREGLYEQYF.

The chain couples TRBV9 to TRBJ1-1; 9 bases align to TRBD1. Germline-derived CDR1 and CDR2 are SGDLS and YYNGEE. V trimming: 2 bases; J trimming: 6 bases; junction bases outside the gene matches: 8. The CDR3 contains 15 residues. CDR3 sequence (DNA): TGTGCCAGCAGCGTCTTAACAGGGGGCGCCTCTGAAGCTTTCTTT. Translated, it gives CASSVLTGGASEAFF.

The chain combines TRBV7-9 with TRBJ2-5; the match to TRBD1 covers 10 bases. TRBJ2-7 explains the end of the DNA better; the J call may be wrong. The length of the CDR3 is 15 residues. The germline V gene encodes CDR1 SEHNR and CDR2 FQNEAQ (reference sequence). CDR3 in amino acids: CASSLLGDRGYEQYF. CDR3 sequence (DNA): TGTGCCAGCAGCTTACTCGGGGACAGGGGCTACGAGCAGTACTTC.

The chain carries TRBV27 and TRBJ2-7; 8 nucleotides match TRBD1. With 2 bases clipped from V and 3 bases from J, the junction kept 12 bases outside the gene matches. Germline lookup yields CDR1 MNHEY and CDR2 SMNVEV (reference sequence). The CDR3 runs to 17 residues. The CDR3 coding sequence is TGTGCCAGCAGTTTAAAGTTTGGCGGACAGGGAAACTACGAGCAGTACTTC. This codes for CASSLKFGGQGNYEQYF.

V gene TRBV9 combines with J gene TRBJ2-2, with a tentative D call TRBD2 (5 bases). The germline CDR1 and CDR2 sequences are SGDLS and YYNGEE. CDR3 length equals 16 residues. Trimming took off 6 bases at V and 4 bases at J, with 19 bases between the two ends. CDR3: CASKSGGWAGTGELFF. CDR3 in DNA: TGTGCCAGCAAGAGTGGTGGCTGGGCGGGCACCGGGGAGCTGTTTTTT.

The chain recombines TRBV9 with TRBJ2-5; 12 nucleotides line up with TRBD2. CDR3 length: 16 residues. V shed 4 bases and J 2 bases; nucleotides not matched to a gene: 6. Germline V CDR1 and CDR2: SGDLS, YYNGEE. The chain's CDR3 is CASSPRTSGDQETQYF. CDR3 nucleotides: TGTGCCAGCAGCCCCCGGACTAGCGGGGATCAAGAGACCCAGTACTTC.

This clone was observed a few times. The CDR3 nucleotides are TGTGCCAGCAGTGACTCGAAAGGGGCACCTTTCTTT. Translated: CASSDSKGAPFF. The chain employs TRBV6-4 and TRBJ1-1, with D possibly being TRBD1 (5 bases). V lost 0 bases and J lost 12, with 11 bases in between. This CDR3 has 12 residues. CDR1 is MRHNA, CDR2 SNTAGT, per germline.

The chain recombines TRBV25-1 with TRBJ1-2; D is unresolved. This CDR3 contains 14 residues. Germline CDR1 and CDR2: MGHDK and SYGVNS. The V end lost 4 bases, the J end lost 4 bases, and 13 bases lay between the germline ends. CDR3 loop: CASSGLTLGYGYTF. DNA for the CDR3: TGTGCCAGCAGTGGGTTGACTCTGGGCTATGGCTACACCTTC.